These 28 T cell receptor beta chains were all obtained from the same sample, sequenced in a study of cytomegalovirus exposure and HLA in healthy donors. 13 Jbeta primers and 60 Vbeta primers were used for the PCR. Measured with immunoSEQ multiplex PCR; TCRdb has only the in-frame clones, and not every one. The sample has about 150,000 clones; 78% are singletons. Sequences were obtained from PBMCs. The receptors originated from a man in his forties in good health and CMV-seropositive.

The chain employs TRBV5-1 and TRBJ1-3; D is undetermined. This CDR3 region has 14 residues. V lost 4 bases, J lost 2 bases, and 10 bases lay in between. The germline CDR1 and CDR2 sequences are SGHRS and YFSETQ. The DNA for the CDR3 is TGCGCCAGCAGCCTCTCAGTGCCTGGAAACACCATATATTTT. This gives the protein CASSLSVPGNTIYF.

The J gene is TRBJ2-7, the V gene TRBV19; 9 bases align to TRBD2. CDR3 length: 15 amino acids. The V gene end was trimmed by 4 bases and the J gene end by 0 bases; junction bases not matched to a gene: 4. The V gene's germline CDR1 is LNHDA and CDR2 SQIVND (reference sequence). The CDR3 region is CASSTPAGGSYEQYF. In nucleotides, the CDR3 is TGTGCCAGTAGTACCCCAGCGGGAGGCTCCTACGAGCAGTACTTC.

This clone was observed a handful of times. The chain carries TRBV5-4 and TRBJ2-7; TRBD2 matches at 8 bases. Germline CDR1 and CDR2: SGHNT and YYREEE (reference sequence). Trimming took 4 bases from V and 2 from J; bases not matched to a gene: 5. The CDR3 consists of 14 residues. Written as DNA, the CDR3 is TGTGCCAGCAGCCGCGGGGGGACTACCTACGAGCAGTACTTC. It specifies CASSRGGTTYEQYF.

The chain recombines TRBV28 with TRBJ1-5; maybe TRBD1 (6 bases). Per germline, CDR1 MDHEN and CDR2 SYDVKM. CDR3 length: 14 amino acids. Deletions cut 5 bases from V and 5 bases from J, with 13 bases between. CDR3 sequence reads: CASSLSGVHQPQHF. The CDR3, as DNA: TGTGCCAGCAGTCTCTCAGGGGTCCATCAGCCCCAGCATTTT.

The chain uses TRBV6-5 and TRBJ1-2; 8 bases align to TRBD1. The germline V gene has CDR1 MNHEY and CDR2 SVGAGI. The CDR3 runs to 15 residues. Trimming at V came to 0 bases and at J to 5 bases, leaving 5 bases not matched to a gene. The CDR3 DNA reads TGTGCCAGCAGTTACTCGCCAGGGGGCATTTATGGCTACACCTTC. It encodes CASSYSPGGIYGYTF.

The chain carries TRBV19 and TRBJ2-1; 8 nucleotides line up with TRBD2. Germline CDR1 and CDR2: LNHDA and SQIVND (reference sequence). With 1 base clipped from V and 7 bases from J, the junction kept 6 bases outside the gene matches. There are 15 residues in the CDR3. As DNA, the CDR3 is TGTGCCAGTAGTATAGCAGCGGGAGCTTCAAATGAGCAGTTCTTC. Its protein is CASSIAAGASNEQFF. Supplemented by reference TRBV19 and TRBJ2-1, the full variable domain reads DGGITQSPKYLFRKEGQNVTLSCEQNLNHDAMYWYRQDPGQGLRLIYYSQIVNDFQKGDIAEGYSVSREKKESFPLTVTSAQKNPTAFYLCASSIAAGASNEQFFGPGTRLTVL.

The V gene is TRBV5-1, the J gene TRBJ2-7, with unresolved D. V lost 1 base and J lost 2, with 10 bases in between. The CDR3 is made up of 14 amino acids. Germline assignment: CDR1 SGHRS and CDR2 YFSETQ. The CDR3 coding sequence is TGCGCCAGCAGCTTGCTGGGCAGAACCTACGAGCAGTACTTC. Encoded protein: CASSLLGRTYEQYF.

This chain connects TRBV4-1 to TRBJ1-1; D is possibly TRBD1 (5 bases). Trimming took 0 bases from V and 7 from J, leaving 15 bases between them. Germline CDR1 and CDR2: MGHRA and YSYEKL. The CDR3 is 15 residues long. CDR3 in amino acids: CASSQDPQGWNEAFF. Written as DNA, the CDR3 is TGCGCCAGCAGCCAAGATCCGCAGGGATGGAATGAAGCTTTCTTT.

The CDR3 region is CASSPWDFNTGELFF. CDR3 coding DNA: TGTGCCAGCAGTCCCTGGGACTTCAACACCGGGGAGCTGTTTTTT. V is TRBV27 and J is TRBJ2-2, with D perhaps TRBD2 (6 bases). The V and J ends lost 5 bases and 2 bases respectively, with 12 bases between them. This CDR3 is built from 15 residues. CDR1 MNHEY and CDR2 SMNVEV come from the germline V gene (reference sequence).

The rearrangement uses TRBV19 and TRBJ1-1; D may be TRBD1 (6 bases). The CDR3 has 15 residues. From germline, CDR1 is LNHDA and CDR2 SQIVND (reference sequence). Deletions cut 7 bases from V and 6 bases from J, with 21 bases between. In DNA form, the CDR3 reads TGTGCCAGTACGGACAGACCCACCACCTTGGCTGAAGCTTTCTTT. This gives the protein CASTDRPTTLAEAFF.

This chain joins TRBV15 and TRBJ1-5; possibly TRBD1 for D (6 bases). Germline-derived CDR1 and CDR2 are LNHNV and YYDKDF (reference sequence). The length of the CDR3 is 16 residues. Trimming pared 3 bases from V and 0 bases from J, leaving 12 bases between. Here the CDR3 DNA reads TGTGCCACCAGCAGTAGTGACAGGTATAGCAATCAGCCCCAGCATTTT. This gives the protein CATSSSDRYSNQPQHF.

The chain carries TRBV28 and TRBJ2-2, with TRBD1 as a possible D gene (6 bases). The CDR3 is made up of 17 amino acids. CDR1 and CDR2 (germline): MDHEN, SYDVKM. Trimming took 5 bases from V and 0 from J, leaving 16 bases between them. CDR3 coding DNA: TGTGCCAGCAGTCCCCCGACACAGGGTACGAACACCGGGGAGCTGTTTTTT. It yields the protein CASSPPTQGTNTGELFF.

The chain joins TRBV4-1 to TRBJ1-2; D possibly corresponds to TRBD1 (6 bases). The CDR3 loop spans 15 amino acids. Germline V gives CDR1 MGHRA, CDR2 YSYEKL. V was pared by 2 bases and J by 7 bases, with 17 bases between. CDR3 loop: CASSQKGGVQSGYTF. The CDR3 nucleotides read TGCGCCAGCAGCCAAAAAGGGGGGGTCCAATCTGGCTACACCTTC.

The chain carries TRBV7-3 and TRBJ2-3; a possible D gene is TRBD2 (5 bases). Per germline, CDR1 SGHTA and CDR2 FQGTGA. V shed 0 bases and J shed 3 bases, with 10 bases lying between them. This CDR3 spans 15 amino acids. The CDR3 bases are TGTGCCAGCAGCTTAACTGGGAGCGCGACAGATACGCAGTATTTT. Protein sequence: CASSLTGSATDTQYF.

V usage is TRBV30 and J usage is TRBJ2-3, with TRBD2 matching over 7 bases. V dropped 1 base and J dropped 2; count of bases not matched to a gene: 6. There are 15 residues in the CDR3. From germline, CDR1 is GTSNPN and CDR2 SVGIG (reference sequence). The CDR3 is CAWSEVGGPTDTQYF. In DNA form, the CDR3 reads TGTGCCTGGAGTGAAGTGGGAGGGCCCACAGATACGCAGTATTTT. Based on the CDR3 plus reference TRBV30 and TRBJ2-3, the full variable domain is SQTIHQWPATLVQPVGSPLSLECTVEGTSNPNLYWYRQAAGRGLQLLFYSVGIGQISSEVPQNLSASRPQDRQFILSSKKLLLSDSGFYLCAWSEVGGPTDTQYFGPGTRLTVL.

The chain joins TRBV14 to TRBJ1-1; 11 bases fit TRBD1. This CDR3 is 15 amino acids long. Germline V lookup: CDR1 SGHDN, CDR2 FVKESK. The V segment lost 6 bases and the J segment 4 bases; nucleotides outside the gene matches: 7. This CDR3 reads CASSRTGGLSTEAFF. CDR3 DNA: TGTGCCAGCAGTCGGACAGGGGGCCTATCCACTGAAGCTTTCTTT.

The chain joins TRBV6-1 to TRBJ1-4; D is ambiguous. The CDR3 consists of 16 residues. Germline V gives CDR1 MNHNS, CDR2 SASEGT. Between the trimmed V and J ends, which lost 4 bases and 4 bases, there was a span of 16 bases. CDR3 DNA sequence: TGTGCCAGCAGTGCTATGAGCTCCGGTATTAATGAAAAACTGTTTTTT. Protein: CASSAMSSGINEKLFF.

This sequence joins TRBV19 and TRBJ1-5; 8 bases are a match to TRBD1. The CDR3 loop spans 15 amino acids. The V gene end was trimmed by 2 bases and the J gene end by 2 bases; junction bases not matched to a gene: 2. From germline, CDR1 is LNHDA and CDR2 SQIVND (reference sequence). CDR3 protein: CASSIIQGGNQPQHF. In DNA, the CDR3 is TGTGCCAGTAGTATAATACAGGGGGGCAATCAGCCCCAGCATTTT. The full variable domain, completed using reference TRBV19 and TRBJ1-5, is DGGITQSPKYLFRKEGQNVTLSCEQNLNHDAMYWYRQDPGQGLRLIYYSQIVNDFQKGDIAEGYSVSREKKESFPLTVTSAQKNPTAFYLCASSIIQGGNQPQHFGDGTRLSIL.

CDR3 in amino acids: CASRHPGGWGGYTF. The CDR3 bases are TGTGCCAGCAGACACCCAGGGGGCTGGGGCGGCTACACCTTC. This rearrangement joins TRBV7-9 to TRBJ1-2; 8 nucleotides match TRBD1. The V and J ends lost 6 bases and 8 bases, in that order; junction bases with no gene match: 11. The CDR3 has 14 residues. Germline V gives CDR1 SEHNR, CDR2 FQNEAQ (reference sequence).

Comments on this clone: Within the sample, other DNA sequences also encode this same CDR3. V is TRBV28 and J is TRBJ2-2, with unresolved D. Germline CDR1 and CDR2: MDHEN and SYDVKM. This CDR3 has 12 residues. Trimming removed 6 bases from V and 2 bases from J, with 4 bases in between. DNA for the CDR3: TGTGCCAGCAGCCTTAACACCGGGGAGCTGTTTTTT. This encodes CASSLNTGELFF.

V and J are TRBV4-3 and TRBJ2-7; D possibly corresponds to TRBD1 (5 bases). Per germline, CDR1 LGHNA and CDR2 YSLEER. The CDR3 is 16 residues long. The V and J ends lost 4 bases and 7 bases respectively, with 23 bases between them. CDR3 coding DNA: TGCGCCAGCAGCCCGTCCCTGTGGGGCCGGATTCAGGAGCAGTACTTC. Translated, it gives CASSPSLWGRIQEQYF.

The V gene is TRBV7-9, the J gene TRBJ2-7; D is perhaps TRBD1 (5 bases). CDR3 length: 16 amino acids. V was clipped by 2 bases and J by 5 bases, with 19 bases between them. CDR1 SEHNR and CDR2 FQNEAQ come from the germline V gene (reference sequence). The CDR3 nucleotides read TGTGCCAGCAGCTTATCCTCCTCTTTAGGGGTTAACGAGCAGTACTTC. It specifies CASSLSSSLGVNEQYF. The whole variable domain, remainder taken from reference TRBV7-9 and TRBJ2-7, is DTGVSQNPRHKITKRGQNVTFRCDPISEHNRLYWYRQTLGQGPEFLTYFQNEAQLEKSRLLSDRFSAERPKGSFSTLEIQRTEQGDSAMYLCASSLSSSLGVNEQYFGPGTRLTVT.

V and J are TRBV5-5 and TRBJ1-4; D call uncertain. V lost 1 base and J lost 2, with 18 bases in between. There are 18 residues in the CDR3. Germline CDR1 reads SGHKS; CDR2 reads YYEKEE (reference sequence). CDR3 sequence reads: CASSLYPSGSGTNEKLFF. The CDR3 DNA sequence: TGTGCCAGCAGCTTGTATCCGTCGGGGAGTGGGACTAATGAAAAACTGTTTTTT.

The chain recombines TRBV2 with TRBJ1-1; tentative D call: TRBD1 (5 bases). Trimming took off 4 bases at V and 1 base at J, with 10 bases between the two ends. This CDR3 spans 14 amino acids. Germline assignment: CDR1 SNHLY and CDR2 FYNNEI. The CDR3 spells CASSAHTGNTEAFF. The CDR3 nucleotides read TGTGCCAGCAGTGCCCATACAGGGAACACTGAAGCTTTCTTT.

This sequence joins TRBV29-1 and TRBJ1-2; 10 positions match TRBD1. Germline V lookup: CDR1 SQVTM, CDR2 ANQGSEA. CDR3 size: 16 residues. V shed 7 bases, J shed 4 bases, and the junction held 15 bases outside the gene matches. The CDR3 sequence: CSAPIPSRDRGYGYTF. The CDR3 DNA sequence: TGCAGCGCCCCGATACCCTCACGGGACAGGGGCTATGGCTACACCTTC.

The chain carries TRBV4-1 and TRBJ2-3, with a tentative D call TRBD1 (6 bases). The CDR3 runs to 15 residues. V was pared by 4 bases and J by 2 bases, with 13 bases between. The germline gives CDR1 MGHRA, CDR2 YSYEKL. The CDR3 sequence: CASSRWGTNTDTQYF. The CDR3 bases are TGCGCCAGCAGCCGATGGGGGACAAACACAGATACGCAGTATTTT.

In this sample, this clone turned up a few times. A read error may account for a junction end that differs from germline. The J gene is TRBJ1-1, the V gene TRBV7-9; D unclear. Germline CDR1 is SEHNR and CDR2 is FQNEAQ (reference sequence). CDR3 size: 11 residues. The CDR3 region is CSSSFRSEAFF. CDR3 in DNA: TGTTCCAGCAGCTTCAGGTCCGAAGCTTTCTTT.

This chain links TRBV6-4 with TRBJ2-1, with TRBD2 matching over 12 bases. V shed 5 bases and J 6 bases; nucleotides not matched to a gene: 5. The CDR3 is 15 amino acids. The germline CDR1 and CDR2 sequences are MRHNA and SNTAGT. The CDR3 DNA sequence: TGTGCCAGCAGTTCGACTAGCGGGAGTATCAATGAGCAGTTCTTC. It translates to CASSSTSGSINEQFF.